This T cell receptor beta chain was documented in a study of PD-1 blockade in classical Hodgkin lymphoma. Produced via immunoSEQ multiplex PCR; TCRdb's table is partial and in-frame only. Among 25,000 to 30,000 clones listed, roughly 92% were seen once. This clone was seen just once. Its antigen remains unknown. One junction end disagrees with the germline gene, perhaps due to a read error. The study, taken as a whole, reports: Repertoire differences have undefined causes, possibly disease activity or prior therapy. Reports indicated that newly diagnosed patients had lower baseline TCR diversity than healthy donors did.

In germline, CDR1 is MGHRA, CDR2 YSYEKL. This CDR3 spans 14 amino acids. The time point: newly diagnosed, previously untreated cHL patient sample. Untreated, newly diagnosed classical Hodgkin lymphoma PBMCs were comparators. Sequenced material: peripheral blood mononuclear cells (PBMCs). This clonotype was sampled from a human donor with classical Hodgkin lymphoma. The rearrangement joins TRBV4-1 to TRBJ2-7; TRBD2 matches at 7 bases. The chain's CDR3 is CASSGQPWEGWISF. Here the CDR3 DNA reads TGCGCCAGCAGCGGACAACCATGGGAGGGTTGGATCTCTTTC.